This TCR beta chain stems from a study of beta chain features in type 1 diabetes. Study-wide points: The naive, central memory and Treg TCRB repertoires showed an apparent similarity that was greater among patients than among healthy donors. People with Type 1 diabetes carried modestly yet significantly shorter TCRB CDR3s in all four CD4+ subsets. Any PCR bias toward short templates would affect both groups alike.

On this clone itself: Its antigen is not identified.

Expressed TCRB transcripts were sequenced because the isolated RNA had all been reverse transcribed beforehand. Sequencing used immunoSEQ multiplex PCR; TCRdb keeps in-frame clones, though not all of them. The table lists 65,000 to 85,000 clones, nearly 50% of them singletons. Germline values: CDR1 MNHNS, CDR2 SASEGT. The CDR3 totals 15 residues. V gave up 1 base and J gave up 0 bases; unmatched junction bases: 2. The TCR comes from a man under 40 with type 1 diabetes. This chain links TRBV6-1 with TRBJ1-2; TRBD1 aligns across 7 bases. Input material: central memory CD4+ T cells from blood. Here the CDR3 DNA reads TGTGCCAGCAGTGAAGGGACAGGAACTAACTATGGCTACACCTTC. Translated: CASSEGTGTNYGYTF.